One and the same sample provided the 21 T cell receptor beta chains below, sequenced in a study of cytomegalovirus exposure and HLA in healthy donors. The PCR ran on 60 Vbeta and 13 Jbeta primers. Libraries were prepared by immunoSEQ multiplex PCR; TCRdb keeps only in-frame clonotypes and omits some of them. The sample lists about 150,000 clones, about 68% occurring once. Material: PBMCs. The receptors stem from a man aged 25-45 years in good health and CMV-seronegative.

This clone was recorded a few times. The genes are TRBV15 and TRBJ1-4; D not resolved. The CDR3 covers 16 residues. V dropped 1 base and J dropped 1 base, with 10 bases sitting between them. In germline, CDR1 is LNHNV, CDR2 YYDKDF (reference sequence). CDR3 amino acids: CATSRGAIGTNEKLFF. CDR3 coding DNA: TGTGCCACCAGCAGAGGGGCAATCGGAACTAATGAAAAACTGTTTTTT.

This chain connects TRBV5-4 to TRBJ2-1; TRBD1 matches 10 bases. CDR1 and CDR2 from the germline V gene are SGHNT and YYREEE (reference sequence). The CDR3 is 16 amino acids. V gave up 5 bases and J gave up 7 bases; unmatched junction bases: 12. The CDR3 region has the DNA TGTGCCAGCAGTCCTCCGGGACAGGGGTTGTCAAATGAGCAGTTCTTC. This translates into CASSPPGQGLSNEQFF.

This chain connects TRBV5-5 to TRBJ2-5, with 10 bases fitting TRBD1. Per germline, CDR1 SGHKS and CDR2 YYEKEE (reference sequence). V was pared by 3 bases and J by 5 bases, with 10 bases of the junction left unmatched. The CDR3 contains 16 residues. The CDR3 DNA is TGTGCCAGCAGCTCAAGGGGACAGGGGATTCGTGAGACCCAGTACTTC. Amino acids: CASSSRGQGIRETQYF.

This chain connects TRBV27 to TRBJ2-5; the match to TRBD2 covers 13 bases. The J call may be mistaken, given a closer DNA end match to TRBJ2-7. The CDR3 has 15 residues. The germline V gene has CDR1 MNHEY and CDR2 SMNVEV (reference sequence). The CDR3 here is CASSPLAGGLDEQYF. DNA for the CDR3: TGTGCCAGCAGTCCACTAGCGGGGGGGCTCGACGAGCAGTACTTC.

This chain connects TRBV2 to TRBJ2-6, with TRBD1 matching 7 bases. Germline V gives CDR1 SNHLY, CDR2 FYNNEI. Losses at the gene ends were 0 bases for V and 0 bases for J; bases not matched to a gene: 5. The length of the CDR3 is 18 residues. This CDR3 reads CASSEARTGPSGANVLTF. The CDR3 coding sequence is TGTGCCAGCAGTGAAGCGCGGACAGGACCCTCTGGGGCCAACGTCCTGACTTTC.

Remarks on this clone: Germline is not matched at one junction end, which may reflect a read error. The chain links TRBV2 to TRBJ1-3; no clear D gene. CDR3 length: 12 amino acids. Germline V gene sequence: CDR1 SNHLY, CDR2 FYNNEI. The CDR3 nucleotides are TGTGCCAGCAGTGGGCCTGGCAACACCATATATTTT. Protein sequence: CASSGPGNTIYF.

J is TRBJ2-1 and V is TRBV28; D is perhaps TRBD2 (5 bases). V lost 3 bases, J lost 6 bases, and 12 bases lay in between. The CDR3 totals 14 residues. Germline V lookup: CDR1 MDHEN, CDR2 SYDVKM. The DNA of the CDR3 is TGTGCCAGCAGTTTCCCGACGAGGGTCAATGAGCAGTTCTTC. It is translated as CASSFPTRVNEQFF.

The V gene is TRBV7-2, the J gene TRBJ1-4; 7 nucleotides match TRBD1. With V trimmed by 1 base and J by 7 bases, 9 bases remained unmatched. From germline, CDR1 is SGHTA and CDR2 FQGNSA. The CDR3 consists of 16 residues. The CDR3, as DNA: TGTGCCAGCAGCTTAGGGGACAGTCCAAGAGGTGAAAAACTGTTTTTT. Its protein is CASSLGDSPRGEKLFF. The entire variable domain, with the rest obtained from reference TRBV7-2 and TRBJ1-4, is as follows: GAGVSQSPSNKVTEKGKDVELRCDPISGHTALYWYRQSLGQGLEFLIYFQGNSAPDKSGLPSDRFSAERTGGSVSTLTIQRTQQEDSAVYLCASSLGDSPRGEKLFFGSGTQLSVL.

The table lists this clone with a few counts. The J gene is TRBJ1-2, the V gene TRBV1. TRBV1 is noted as a pseudogene. The CDR3 extends over 19 amino acids. The CDR3 coding sequence is TGCACCAGCAGCCAAGGGAGATTAACGGGACCCCGGGGGTACTATGGCTACACCTTC. Its translation is CTSSQGRLTGPRGYYGYTF.

The chain combines TRBV28 with TRBJ1-3; no definite D call. This CDR3 has 16 residues. Germline V gene lookup returns CDR1 MDHEN and CDR2 SYDVKM. The V and J ends lost 2 bases and 0 bases respectively, with 11 bases between them. CDR3 sequence: CASSLGGITSGNTIYF. CDR3 in DNA: TGTGCCAGCAGTTTAGGCGGCATCACCTCTGGAAACACCATATATTTT.

The CDR3 nucleotides read TGCGCCAGCAGCCCCGAGACTAGCGGGGGGGCAAATGAGCAGTTCTTC. Protein product: CASSPETSGGANEQFF. The chain couples TRBV5-1 to TRBJ2-1; 14 positions match TRBD2. This CDR3 is built from 16 residues. V shed 4 bases and J 7 bases; nucleotides not matched to a gene: 7. Germline-derived CDR1 and CDR2 are SGHRS and YFSETQ. Variable domain in full (rest from reference TRBV5-1 and TRBJ2-1): KAGVTQTPRYLIKTRGQQVTLSCSPISGHRSVSWYQQTPGQGLQFLFEYFSETQRNKGNFPGRFSGRQFSNSRSEMNVSTLELGDSALYLCASSPETSGGANEQFFGPGTRLTVL.

The chain couples TRBV18 to TRBJ2-6; perhaps TRBD1 as D (6 bases). The germline CDR1 and CDR2 sequences are KGHSH and LQKENI. The CDR3 runs 19 residues. Trimming removed 3 bases from V and 1 base from J, with 19 bases in between. CDR3 sequence: CASSPRTVQGSSGANVLTF. The CDR3 DNA follows: TGTGCCAGCTCACCCCGGACAGTGCAAGGGTCTTCTGGGGCCAACGTCCTGACTTTC. The variable domain in full, completed from reference TRBV18 and TRBJ2-6, reads NAGVMQNPRHLVRRRGQEARLRCSPMKGHSHVYWYRQLPEEGLKFMVYLQKENIIDESGMPKERFSAEFPKEGPSILRIQQVVRGDSAAYFCASSPRTVQGSSGANVLTFGAGSRLTVL.

The chain is built from TRBV18 and TRBJ2-7; 7 bases fit TRBD2. Unmatched junction bases numbered 8, after V lost 3 bases and J lost 3 bases. Germline values: CDR1 KGHSH, CDR2 LQKENI. The CDR3 length is 15 residues. In nucleotides, the CDR3 is TGTGCCAGCTCACCCCCAGCGGGGCCCTTCTACGAGCAGTACTTC. Amino acid sequence: CASSPPAGPFYEQYF.

This clone was detected a few times. The chain joins TRBV14 to TRBJ2-3, with a tentative D call TRBD2 (6 bases). Trimming pared 0 bases from V and 0 bases from J, leaving 10 bases between. Germline CDR1 SGHDN, CDR2 FVKESK. The CDR3 covers 16 residues. The CDR3 protein is CASSQDSGVSTDTQYF. CDR3 in DNA: TGTGCCAGCAGCCAAGATTCGGGAGTTAGCACAGATACGCAGTATTTT.

The V and J genes are TRBV19 and TRBJ2-3; D remains ambiguous. The CDR3 covers 12 residues. The germline V and J ends were trimmed by 5 bases and 8 bases, with 11 bases remaining between them. From germline, CDR1 is LNHDA and CDR2 SQIVND (reference sequence). The CDR3 DNA follows: TGTGCCAGTAGTCCTCTATCGGGTACGCAGTATTTT. Residues: CASSPLSGTQYF.

This chain joins TRBV28 and TRBJ2-4; the match to TRBD2 covers 11 bases. V dropped 8 bases and J dropped 7; count of bases not matched to a gene: 4. CDR1 is MDHEN, CDR2 SYDVKM, per germline. The CDR3 consists of 13 residues. The CDR3 region is CASGTSGSNIQYF. The CDR3 DNA is TGTGCCAGCGGGACTAGCGGAAGCAACATTCAGTACTTC.

This chain links TRBV29-1 with TRBJ2-2, with 11 bases aligning to TRBD2. After removal of 5 bases from V and 2 bases from J, the junction contained 4 bases not matched to a gene. Germline CDR1 SQVTM, CDR2 ANQGSEA. The CDR3 has 15 amino acids. CDR3 nucleotides: TGCAGCGTTAGGACTAGCGGGCTCAACACCGGGGAGCTGTTTTTT. Translating gives CSVRTSGLNTGELFF.

V usage is TRBV15 and J usage is TRBJ2-1, with D maybe TRBD2 (6 bases). V was clipped by 6 bases and J by 1 base, with 10 bases between them. Germline V CDR1 and CDR2: LNHNV, YYDKDF (reference sequence). The CDR3 contains 14 residues. This CDR3 is CATRYRESYNEQFF. CDR3 in DNA: TGTGCCACCAGGTACCGGGAGTCCTACAATGAGCAGTTCTTC.

The rearrangement joins TRBV9 to TRBJ1-4; 7 bases are shared with TRBD1. Trimming cost V 10 bases and J 4 bases; bases outside gene matches: 10. CDR1 and CDR2 (germline): SGDLS, YYNGEE. CDR3 length: 14 residues. The CDR3 DNA is TGTGCCTCTTCGCGGGACAGCGGTAATGAAAAACTGTTTTTT. The encoded protein is CASSRDSGNEKLFF. The full variable domain, its missing parts supplied by reference TRBV9 and TRBJ1-4, is DSGVTQTPKHLITATGQRVTLRCSPRSGDLSVYWYQQSLDQGLQFLIQYYNGEERAKGNILERFSAQQFPDLHSELNLSSLELGDSALYFCASSRDSGNEKLFFGSGTQLSVL.

The chain has TRBV5-1 and TRBJ1-6; D gene ambiguous. The germline V and J ends were trimmed by 0 bases and 6 bases, with 7 bases remaining between them. This CDR3 is 14 amino acids long. Germline CDR1 and CDR2: SGHRS and YFSETQ. The CDR3 is CASSLGEGNSPLHF. The CDR3 bases are TGCGCCAGCAGCTTGGGTGAGGGTAATTCACCCCTCCACTTT.

The chain has TRBV4-3 and TRBJ1-5; TRBD1 aligns across 9 bases. The germline gives CDR1 LGHNA, CDR2 YSLEER. V shed 4 bases and J 6 bases; nucleotides not matched to a gene: 7. The CDR3 runs to 15 residues. This CDR3 is CASSLGTGFGQPQHF. The CDR3 DNA sequence: TGCGCCAGCAGCCTCGGGACAGGGTTTGGTCAGCCCCAGCATTTT.